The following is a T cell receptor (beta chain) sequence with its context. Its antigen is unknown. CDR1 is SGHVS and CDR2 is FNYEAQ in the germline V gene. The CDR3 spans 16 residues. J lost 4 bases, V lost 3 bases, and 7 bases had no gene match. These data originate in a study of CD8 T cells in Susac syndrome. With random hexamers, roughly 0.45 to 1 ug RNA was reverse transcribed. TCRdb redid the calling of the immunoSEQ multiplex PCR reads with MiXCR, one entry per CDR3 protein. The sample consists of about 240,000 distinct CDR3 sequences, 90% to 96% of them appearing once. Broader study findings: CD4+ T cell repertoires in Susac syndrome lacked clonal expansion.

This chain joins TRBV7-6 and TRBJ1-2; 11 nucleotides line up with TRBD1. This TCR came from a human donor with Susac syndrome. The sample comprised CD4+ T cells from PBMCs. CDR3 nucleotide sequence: TGTGCCAGCAGCTTTGGACAGGGGGCTTCTAGCTATGGCTACACCTTC. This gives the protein CASSFGQGASSYGYTF. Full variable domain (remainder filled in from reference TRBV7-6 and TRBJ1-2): GAGVSQSPRYKVTKRGQDVALRCDPISGHVSLYWYRQALGQGPEFLTYFNYEAQQDKSGLPNDRFSAERPEGSISTLTIQRTEQRDSAMYRCASSFGQGASSYGYTFGSGTRLTVV.